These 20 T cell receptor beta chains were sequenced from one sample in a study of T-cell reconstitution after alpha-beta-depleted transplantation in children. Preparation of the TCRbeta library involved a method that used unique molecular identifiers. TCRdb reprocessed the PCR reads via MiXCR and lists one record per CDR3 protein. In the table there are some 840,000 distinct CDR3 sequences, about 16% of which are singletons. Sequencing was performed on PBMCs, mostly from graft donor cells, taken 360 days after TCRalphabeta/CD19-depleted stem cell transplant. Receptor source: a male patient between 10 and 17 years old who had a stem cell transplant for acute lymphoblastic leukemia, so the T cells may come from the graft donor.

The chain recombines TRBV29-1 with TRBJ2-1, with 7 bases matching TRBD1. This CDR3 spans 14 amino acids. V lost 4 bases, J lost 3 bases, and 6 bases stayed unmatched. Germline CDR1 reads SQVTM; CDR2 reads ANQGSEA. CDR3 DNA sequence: TGCAGCGTTGCCGACAGGGTCGTCTACAATGAGCAGTTCTTC. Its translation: CSVADRVVYNEQFF.

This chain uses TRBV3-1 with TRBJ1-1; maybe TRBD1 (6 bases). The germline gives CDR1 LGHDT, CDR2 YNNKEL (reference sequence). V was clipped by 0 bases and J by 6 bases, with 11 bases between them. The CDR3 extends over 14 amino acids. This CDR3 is CASSQDQGKAEAFF. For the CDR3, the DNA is TGTGCCAGCAGCCAAGATCAGGGGAAAGCTGAAGCTTTCTTT.

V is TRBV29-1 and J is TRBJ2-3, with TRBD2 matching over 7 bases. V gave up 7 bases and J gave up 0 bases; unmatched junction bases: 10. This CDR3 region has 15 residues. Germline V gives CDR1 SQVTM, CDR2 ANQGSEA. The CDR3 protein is CSASSGVPSTDTQYF. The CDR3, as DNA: TGCAGCGCATCTAGCGGAGTCCCTAGCACAGATACGCAGTATTTT.

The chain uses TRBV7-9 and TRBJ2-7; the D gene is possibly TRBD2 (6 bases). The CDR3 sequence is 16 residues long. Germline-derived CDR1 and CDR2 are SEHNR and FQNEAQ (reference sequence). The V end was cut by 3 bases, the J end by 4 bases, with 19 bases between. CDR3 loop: CASSLVTGTSSYEQYF. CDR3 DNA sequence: TGTGCCAGCAGCTTGGTTACCGGGACTTCCTCTTACGAGCAGTACTTC.

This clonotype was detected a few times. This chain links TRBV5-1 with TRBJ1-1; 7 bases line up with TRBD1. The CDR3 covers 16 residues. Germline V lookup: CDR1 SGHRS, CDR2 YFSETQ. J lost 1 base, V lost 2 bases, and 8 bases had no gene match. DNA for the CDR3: TGCGCCAGCAGCTTTAGTTACAGGGGCCGGAACACTGAAGCTTTCTTT. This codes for CASSFSYRGRNTEAFF.

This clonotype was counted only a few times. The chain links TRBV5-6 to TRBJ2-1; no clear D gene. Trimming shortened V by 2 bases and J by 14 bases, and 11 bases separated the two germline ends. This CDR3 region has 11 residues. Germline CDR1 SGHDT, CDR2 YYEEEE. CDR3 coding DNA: TGTGCCAGCAGCTTCCGTGTTGGTGAGTTCTTC. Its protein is CASSFRVGEFF. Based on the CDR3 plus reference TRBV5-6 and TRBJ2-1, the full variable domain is DAGVTQSPTHLIKTRGQQVTLRCSPKSGHDTVSWYQQALGQGPQFIFQYYEEEERQRGNFPDRFSGHQFPNYSSELNVNALLLGDSALYLCASSFRVGEFFGPGTRLTVL.

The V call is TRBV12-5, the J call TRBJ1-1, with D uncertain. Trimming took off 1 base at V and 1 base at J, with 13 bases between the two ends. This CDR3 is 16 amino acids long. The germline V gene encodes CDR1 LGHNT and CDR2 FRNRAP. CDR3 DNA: TGTGCTAGTGGTTTGGCCCTAGGACCGAGGAACACTGAAGCTTTCTTT. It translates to CASGLALGPRNTEAFF. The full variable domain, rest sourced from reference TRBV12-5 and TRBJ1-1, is DARVTQTPRHKVTEMGQEVTMRCQPILGHNTVFWYRQTMMQGLELLAYFRNRAPLDDSGMPKDRFSAEMPDATLATLKIQPSEPRDSAVYFCASGLALGPRNTEAFFGQGTRLTVV.

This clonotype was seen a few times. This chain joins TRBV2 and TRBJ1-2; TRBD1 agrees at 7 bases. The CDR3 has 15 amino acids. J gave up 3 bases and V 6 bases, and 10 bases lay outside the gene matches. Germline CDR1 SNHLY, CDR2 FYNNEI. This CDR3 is CASSHLQGRDYGYTF. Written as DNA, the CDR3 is TGTGCCAGCAGCCATCTACAGGGGCGTGACTATGGCTACACCTTC.

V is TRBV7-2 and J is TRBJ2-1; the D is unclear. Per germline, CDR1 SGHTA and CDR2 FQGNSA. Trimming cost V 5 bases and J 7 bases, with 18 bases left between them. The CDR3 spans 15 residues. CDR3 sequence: CASSLGLQVGNEQFF. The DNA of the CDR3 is TGTGCCAGCAGCCTGGGCCTTCAGGTCGGGAATGAGCAGTTCTTC.

CDR3: CASSLEGLAGGPYEQYF. The DNA of the CDR3 is TGTGCCAGCAGTCTTGAGGGACTAGCGGGAGGGCCCTACGAGCAGTACTTC. The chain joins TRBV12-3 or TRBV12-4 to TRBJ2-7; 16 bases map to TRBD2. V dropped 5 bases and J dropped 2; count of bases not matched to a gene: 6. CDR3 length: 17 residues.

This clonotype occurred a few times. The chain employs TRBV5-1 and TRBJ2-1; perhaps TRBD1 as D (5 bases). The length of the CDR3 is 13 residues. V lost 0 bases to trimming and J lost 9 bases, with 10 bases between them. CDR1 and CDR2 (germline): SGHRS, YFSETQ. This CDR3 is CASSLAGQGEQFF. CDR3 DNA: TGCGCCAGCAGCTTGGCCGGCCAGGGTGAGCAGTTCTTC.

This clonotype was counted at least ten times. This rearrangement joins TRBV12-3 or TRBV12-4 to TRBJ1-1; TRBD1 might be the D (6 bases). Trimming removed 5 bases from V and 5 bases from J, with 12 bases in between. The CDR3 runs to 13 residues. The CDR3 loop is CASSPDRMTEAFF. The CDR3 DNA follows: TGTGCCAGCAGTCCCGACAGGATGACTGAAGCTTTCTTT.

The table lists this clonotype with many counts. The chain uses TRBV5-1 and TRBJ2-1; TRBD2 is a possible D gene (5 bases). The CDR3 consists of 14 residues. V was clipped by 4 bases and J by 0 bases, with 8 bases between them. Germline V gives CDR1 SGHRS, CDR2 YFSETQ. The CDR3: CASSLGDSYNEQFF. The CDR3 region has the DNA TGCGCCAGCAGCCTGGGAGACTCCTACAATGAGCAGTTCTTC. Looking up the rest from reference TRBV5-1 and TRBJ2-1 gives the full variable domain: KAGVTQTPRYLIKTRGQQVTLSCSPISGHRSVSWYQQTPGQGLQFLFEYFSETQRNKGNFPGRFSGRQFSNSRSEMNVSTLELGDSALYLCASSLGDSYNEQFFGPGTRLTVL.

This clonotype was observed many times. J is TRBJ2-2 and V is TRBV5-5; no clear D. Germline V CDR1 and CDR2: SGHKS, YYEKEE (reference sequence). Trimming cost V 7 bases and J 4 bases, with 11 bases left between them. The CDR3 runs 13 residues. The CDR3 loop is CASLYDVTGELFF. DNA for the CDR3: TGTGCCAGCCTCTACGATGTCACCGGGGAGCTGTTTTTT.

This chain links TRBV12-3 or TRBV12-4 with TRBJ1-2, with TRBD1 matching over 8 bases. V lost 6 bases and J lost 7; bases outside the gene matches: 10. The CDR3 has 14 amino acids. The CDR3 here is CASSPGQARVGYTF. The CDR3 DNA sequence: TGTGCCAGCAGCCCGGGACAGGCGAGAGTTGGCTACACCTTC.

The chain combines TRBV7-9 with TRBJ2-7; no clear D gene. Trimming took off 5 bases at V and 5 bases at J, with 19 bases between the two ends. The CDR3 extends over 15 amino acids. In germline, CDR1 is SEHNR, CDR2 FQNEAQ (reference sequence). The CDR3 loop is CASSRTPGRSHEQYF. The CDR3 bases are TGTGCCAGCAGCCGAACCCCCGGACGGAGTCACGAGCAGTACTTC.

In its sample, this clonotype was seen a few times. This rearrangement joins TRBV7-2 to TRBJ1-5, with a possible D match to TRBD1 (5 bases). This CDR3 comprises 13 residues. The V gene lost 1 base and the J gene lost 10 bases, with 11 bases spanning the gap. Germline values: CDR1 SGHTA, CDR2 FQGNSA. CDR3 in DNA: TGTGCCAGCAGCTTAGTCCGCCAGGGCCCCCAGCATTTT. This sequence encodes CASSLVRQGPQHF.

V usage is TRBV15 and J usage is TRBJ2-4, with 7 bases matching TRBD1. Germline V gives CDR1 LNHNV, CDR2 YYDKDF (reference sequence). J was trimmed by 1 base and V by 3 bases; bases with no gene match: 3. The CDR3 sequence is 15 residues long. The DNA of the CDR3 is TGTGCCACCAGCAGTACAGGGGAGGCCAAAAACATTCAGTACTTC. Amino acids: CATSSTGEAKNIQYF.

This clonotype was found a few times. CDR3 in DNA: TGTGCCAGCAGCTTATTCAGGTTTAACTATGGCTACACCTTC. Protein: CASSLFRFNYGYTF. The rearrangement uses TRBV7-2 and TRBJ1-2; D call uncertain. Looked up from germline, CDR1 is SGHTA and CDR2 is FQGNSA. With 2 bases removed from V and 1 base from J, the gap between germline ends came to 8 bases. The CDR3 is 14 amino acids.

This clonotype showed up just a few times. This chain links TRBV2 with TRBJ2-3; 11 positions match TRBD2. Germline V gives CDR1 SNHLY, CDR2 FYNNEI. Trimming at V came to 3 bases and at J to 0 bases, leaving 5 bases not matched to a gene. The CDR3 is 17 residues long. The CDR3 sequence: CASSDRLAGPSTDTQYF. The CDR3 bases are TGTGCCAGCAGTGACCGACTAGCGGGGCCTAGCACAGATACGCAGTATTTT.